The 4 T cell receptor beta chains reported below all come from one sample, sequenced in a study of shared clonotypes between healthy human individuals. Profiled with immunoSEQ multiplex PCR; TCRdb holds only in-frame clones, not every one. The sample shows roughly 2.5 million clones, around 94% of them seen only once. Source material: naive CD4+ T cells sorted from blood. Specified subset: CD45RA+ positively selected. The source is a man aged 18 to 29 in good health.

This sequence joins TRBV6-5 and TRBJ2-5, with 9 bases fitting TRBD2. CDR1 MNHEY and CDR2 SVGAGI come from the germline V gene. The CDR3 loop spans 14 amino acids. V dropped 5 bases and J dropped 2; count of bases not matched to a gene: 3. The chain's CDR3 is CASSRTSEQETQYF. CDR3 DNA: TGTGCCAGCAGTCGGACTAGCGAACAAGAGACCCAGTACTTC.

This clone has only a few counts. The rearrangement joins TRBV18 to TRBJ1-5; D not resolved. Germline loops: CDR1 KGHSH, CDR2 LQKENI. The V end lost 1 base, the J end lost 0 bases, and 13 bases lay between the germline ends. The CDR3 spans 17 residues. CDR3 in DNA: TGTGCCAGCTCACCACTCCAGGAATCTTATAGCAATCAGCCCCAGCATTTT. It encodes CASSPLQESYSNQPQHF.

J is TRBJ2-5 and V is TRBV15; 8 nucleotides match TRBD1. Trimming removed 1 base from V and 4 bases from J; junction bases left unmatched: 5. The CDR3 has 15 amino acids. The V gene's germline CDR1 is LNHNV and CDR2 YYDKDF (reference sequence). CDR3 region: CATSRGTGTAETQYF. The DNA of the CDR3 is TGTGCCACCAGCAGAGGGACAGGGACGGCAGAGACCCAGTACTTC.

The chain employs TRBV2 and TRBJ1-2, with TRBD1 as a possible D gene (5 bases). Germline V gene data show CDR1 as SNHLY and CDR2 as FYNNEI. V was pared by 7 bases and J by 4 bases, with 10 bases between. The CDR3 covers 12 residues. CDR3 sequence reads: CASTRDGYGYTF. As DNA, the CDR3 is TGTGCCAGCACACGGGACGGCTATGGCTACACCTTC.